This T cell receptor (beta chain) was identified in a study of control samples from healthy donors and cancer patients. Trimming pared 3 bases from V and 0 bases from J, leaving 10 bases between. This CDR3 has 15 amino acids. Per germline, CDR1 SNHLY and CDR2 FYNNEI. This clone showed up just once. This table comes from immunoSEQ multiplex PCR, and its TCRdb copy is limited to in-frame clones, with some not included. In the table there are 100,000 to 150,000 clones, roughly 92% of which are singletons. The material sequenced was blood. The origin of this receptor is a man younger than 35 in good health. This chain joins TRBV2 and TRBJ2-3; no definite D call. The CDR3 reads CASSELSPSTDTQYF. The CDR3 region has the DNA TGTGCCAGCAGTGAGCTCTCCCCTAGCACAGATACGCAGTATTTT.